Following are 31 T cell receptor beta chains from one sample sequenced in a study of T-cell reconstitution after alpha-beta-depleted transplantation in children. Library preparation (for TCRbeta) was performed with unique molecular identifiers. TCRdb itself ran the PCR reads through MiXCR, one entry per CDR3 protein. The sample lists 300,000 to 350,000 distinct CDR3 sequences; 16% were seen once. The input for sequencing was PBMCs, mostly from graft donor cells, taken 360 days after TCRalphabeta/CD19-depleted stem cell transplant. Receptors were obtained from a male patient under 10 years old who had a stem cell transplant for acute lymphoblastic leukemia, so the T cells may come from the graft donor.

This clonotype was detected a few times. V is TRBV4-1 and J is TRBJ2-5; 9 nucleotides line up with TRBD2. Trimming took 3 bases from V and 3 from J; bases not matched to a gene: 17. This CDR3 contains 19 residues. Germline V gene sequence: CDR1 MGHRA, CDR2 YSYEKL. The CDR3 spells CASSHPSWVAGVGEETQYF. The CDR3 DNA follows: TGCGCCAGCAGCCATCCCTCCTGGGTAGCGGGAGTAGGGGAAGAGACCCAGTACTTC.

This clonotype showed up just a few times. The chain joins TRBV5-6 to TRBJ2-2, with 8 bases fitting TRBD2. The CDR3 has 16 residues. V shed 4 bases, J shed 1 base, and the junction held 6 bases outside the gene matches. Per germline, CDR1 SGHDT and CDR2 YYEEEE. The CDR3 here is CASSGHGRGNTGELFF. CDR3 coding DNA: TGTGCCAGCAGCGGTCACGGGAGGGGGAACACCGGGGAGCTGTTTTTT.

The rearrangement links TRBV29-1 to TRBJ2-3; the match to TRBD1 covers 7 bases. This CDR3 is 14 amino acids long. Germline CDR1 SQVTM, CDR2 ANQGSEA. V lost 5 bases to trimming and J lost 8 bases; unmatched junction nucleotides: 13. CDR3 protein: CSVMGQTPGGTQYF. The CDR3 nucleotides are TGCAGCGTTATGGGACAGACACCCGGTGGTACGCAGTATTTT.

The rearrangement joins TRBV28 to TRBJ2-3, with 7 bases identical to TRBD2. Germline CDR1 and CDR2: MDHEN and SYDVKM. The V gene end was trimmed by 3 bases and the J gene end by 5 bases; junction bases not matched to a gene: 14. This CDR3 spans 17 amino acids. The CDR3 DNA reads TGTGCCAGCAGTTTTTGGGGCGGGAGCTTTAGGGGAGATACGCAGTATTTT. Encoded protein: CASSFWGGSFRGDTQYF.

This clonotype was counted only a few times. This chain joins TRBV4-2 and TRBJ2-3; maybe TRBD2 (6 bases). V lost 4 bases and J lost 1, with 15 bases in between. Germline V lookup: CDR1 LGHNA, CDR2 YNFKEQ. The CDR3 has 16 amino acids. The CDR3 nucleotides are TGTGCCAGCAGCCTCGTGGCGTCGGGGGGCACAGATACGCAGTATTTT. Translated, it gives CASSLVASGGTDTQYF.

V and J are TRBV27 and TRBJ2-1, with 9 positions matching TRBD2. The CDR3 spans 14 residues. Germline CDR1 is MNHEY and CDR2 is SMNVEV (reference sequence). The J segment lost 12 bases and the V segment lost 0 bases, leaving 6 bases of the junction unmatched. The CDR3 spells CASSLSASGNGQFF. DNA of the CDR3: TGTGCCAGCAGTTTATCGGCTAGCGGGAACGGGCAGTTCTTC.

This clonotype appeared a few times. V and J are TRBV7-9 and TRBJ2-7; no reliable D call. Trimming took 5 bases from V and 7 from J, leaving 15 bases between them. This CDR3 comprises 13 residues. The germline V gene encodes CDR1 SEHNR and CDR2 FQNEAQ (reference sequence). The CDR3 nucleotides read TGTGCCAGCAGCCAGCAGCTTAACGGGGAGCAGTACTTC. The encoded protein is CASSQQLNGEQYF.

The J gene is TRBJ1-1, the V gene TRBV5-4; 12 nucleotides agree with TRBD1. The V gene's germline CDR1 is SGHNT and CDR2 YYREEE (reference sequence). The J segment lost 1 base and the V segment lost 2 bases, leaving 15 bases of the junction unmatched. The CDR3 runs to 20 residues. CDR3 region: CASSLGGYPGQGAPNTEAFF. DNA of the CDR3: TGTGCCAGCAGCTTAGGTGGTTATCCGGGACAGGGGGCCCCGAACACTGAAGCTTTCTTT.

The CDR3 nucleotides read TGTGCCAGCAGCTCCCAATCGACGACTAATGAAAAACTGTTTTTT. Its protein is CASSSQSTTNEKLFF. V and J are TRBV11-2 and TRBJ1-4; no clear D gene. The CDR3 spans 15 residues. Per germline, CDR1 SGHAT and CDR2 FQNNGV. V was clipped by 4 bases and J by 2 bases, with 11 bases between them.

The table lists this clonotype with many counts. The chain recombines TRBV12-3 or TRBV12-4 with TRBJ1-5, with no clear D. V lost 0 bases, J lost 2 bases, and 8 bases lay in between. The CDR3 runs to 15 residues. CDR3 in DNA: TGTGCCAGCAGTTTAGCTGCTGGAGGCAATCAGCCCCAGCATTTT. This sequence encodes CASSLAAGGNQPQHF.

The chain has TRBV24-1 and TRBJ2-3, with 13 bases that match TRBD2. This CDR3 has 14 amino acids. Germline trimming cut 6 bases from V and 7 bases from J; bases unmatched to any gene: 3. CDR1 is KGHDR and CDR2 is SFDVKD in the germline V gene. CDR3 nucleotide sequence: TGTGCCACCAGTCAACTAGCGGGAGGGCATACGCAGTATTTT. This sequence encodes CATSQLAGGHTQYF.

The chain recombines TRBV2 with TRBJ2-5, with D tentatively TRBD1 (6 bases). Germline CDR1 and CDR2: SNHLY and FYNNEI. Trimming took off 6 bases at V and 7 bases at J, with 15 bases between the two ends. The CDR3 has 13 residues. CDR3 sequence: CASSAGQFGTQYF. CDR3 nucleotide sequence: TGTGCCAGCAGCGCCGGACAGTTTGGGACCCAGTACTTC.

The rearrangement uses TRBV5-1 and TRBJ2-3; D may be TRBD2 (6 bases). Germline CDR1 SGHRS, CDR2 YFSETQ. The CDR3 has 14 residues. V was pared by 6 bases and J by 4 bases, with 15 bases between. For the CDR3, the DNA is TGCGCCAGCAAGGCGGGGTGGAGCGCAGATACGCAGTATTTT. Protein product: CASKAGWSADTQYF.

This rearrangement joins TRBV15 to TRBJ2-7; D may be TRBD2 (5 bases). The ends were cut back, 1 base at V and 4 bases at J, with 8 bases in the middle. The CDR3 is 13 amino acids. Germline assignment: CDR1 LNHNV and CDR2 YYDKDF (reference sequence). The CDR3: CATSRGTGYEQYF. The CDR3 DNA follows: TGTGCCACCAGCAGAGGGACTGGTTACGAGCAGTACTTC.

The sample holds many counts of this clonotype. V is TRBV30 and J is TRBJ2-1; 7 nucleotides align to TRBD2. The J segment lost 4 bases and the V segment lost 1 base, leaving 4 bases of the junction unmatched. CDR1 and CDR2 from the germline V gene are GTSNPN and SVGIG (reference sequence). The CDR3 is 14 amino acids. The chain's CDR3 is CAWSGDSGYNEQFF. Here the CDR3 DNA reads TGTGCCTGGAGTGGTGATAGCGGGTACAATGAGCAGTTCTTC.

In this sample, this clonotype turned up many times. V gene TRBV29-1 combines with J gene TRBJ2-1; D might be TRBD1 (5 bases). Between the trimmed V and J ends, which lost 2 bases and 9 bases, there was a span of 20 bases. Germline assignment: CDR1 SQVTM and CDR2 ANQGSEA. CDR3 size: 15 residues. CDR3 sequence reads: CSVERWLPSRGEQFF. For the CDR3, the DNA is TGCAGCGTTGAAAGGTGGCTACCCTCAAGGGGTGAGCAGTTCTTC.

The DNA of the CDR3 is TGTGCCAGCAATCCCCAGGGTCTCGGCGAGCAGTACTTC. It codes for CASNPQGLGEQYF. The rearrangement uses TRBV12-3 or TRBV12-4 and TRBJ2-7; a weak D match, TRBD1 (5 bases). Trimming removed 7 bases at V and 6 bases at J, with 16 bases between. The CDR3 loop spans 13 amino acids.

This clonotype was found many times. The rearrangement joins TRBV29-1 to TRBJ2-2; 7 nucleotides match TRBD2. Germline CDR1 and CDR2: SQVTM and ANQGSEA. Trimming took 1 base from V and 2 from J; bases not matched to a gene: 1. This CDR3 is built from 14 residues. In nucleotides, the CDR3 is TGCAGCGTTGAAGGCGGGAGAAACACCGGGGAGCTGTTTTTT. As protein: CSVEGGRNTGELFF.

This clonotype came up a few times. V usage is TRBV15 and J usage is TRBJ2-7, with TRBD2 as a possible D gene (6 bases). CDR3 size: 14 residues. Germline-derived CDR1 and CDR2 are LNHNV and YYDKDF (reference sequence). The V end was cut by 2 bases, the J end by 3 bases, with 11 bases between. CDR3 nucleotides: TGTGCCACCAGCAGATCTGGGACTGGCTACGAGCAGTACTTC. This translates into CATSRSGTGYEQYF.

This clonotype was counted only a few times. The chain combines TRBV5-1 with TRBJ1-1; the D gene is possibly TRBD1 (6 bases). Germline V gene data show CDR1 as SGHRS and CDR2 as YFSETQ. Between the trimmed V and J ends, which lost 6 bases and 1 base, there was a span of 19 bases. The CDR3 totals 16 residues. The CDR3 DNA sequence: TGCGCCAGCACCCCAAGGGGGGGTGTAGGGAACACTGAAGCTTTCTTT. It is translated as CASTPRGGVGNTEAFF.

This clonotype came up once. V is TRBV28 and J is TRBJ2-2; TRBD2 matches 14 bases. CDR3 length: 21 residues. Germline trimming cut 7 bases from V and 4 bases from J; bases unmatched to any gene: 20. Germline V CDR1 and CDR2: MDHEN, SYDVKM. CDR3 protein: CASTPELGLAGVYGSTGELFF. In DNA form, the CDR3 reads TGTGCCAGCACCCCCGAGTTGGGACTAGCGGGAGTATACGGGAGCACCGGGGAGCTGTTTTTT.

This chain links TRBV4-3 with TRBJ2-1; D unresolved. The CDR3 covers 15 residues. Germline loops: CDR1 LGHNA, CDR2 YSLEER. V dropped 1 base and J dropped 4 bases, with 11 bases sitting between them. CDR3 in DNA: TGCGCCAGCAGCCAAGTCGGGCAAGGGTACAATGAGCAGTTCTTC. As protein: CASSQVGQGYNEQFF.

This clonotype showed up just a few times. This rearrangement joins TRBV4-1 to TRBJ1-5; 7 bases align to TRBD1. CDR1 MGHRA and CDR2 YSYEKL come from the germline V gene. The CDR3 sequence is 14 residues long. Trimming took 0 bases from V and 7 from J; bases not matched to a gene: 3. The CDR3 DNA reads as TGCGCCAGCAGCCAAGACTACAGGGGCCAGCCCCAGCATTTT. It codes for CASSQDYRGQPQHF.

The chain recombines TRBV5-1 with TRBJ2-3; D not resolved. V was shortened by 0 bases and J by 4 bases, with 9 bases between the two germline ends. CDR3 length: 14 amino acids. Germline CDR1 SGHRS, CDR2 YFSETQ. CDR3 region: CASSLGARADTQYF. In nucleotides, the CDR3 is TGCGCCAGCAGCTTGGGTGCGCGCGCAGATACGCAGTATTTT. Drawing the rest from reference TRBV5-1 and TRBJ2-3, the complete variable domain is KAGVTQTPRYLIKTRGQQVTLSCSPISGHRSVSWYQQTPGQGLQFLFEYFSETQRNKGNFPGRFSGRQFSNSRSEMNVSTLELGDSALYLCASSLGARADTQYFGPGTRLTVL.

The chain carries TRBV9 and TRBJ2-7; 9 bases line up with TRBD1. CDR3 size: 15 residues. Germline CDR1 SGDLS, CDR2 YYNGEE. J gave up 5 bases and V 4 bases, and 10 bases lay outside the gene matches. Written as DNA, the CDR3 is TGTGCCAGCAGCTTTTACCGGGACAGGGATAACGAGCAGTACTTC. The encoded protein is CASSFYRDRDNEQYF. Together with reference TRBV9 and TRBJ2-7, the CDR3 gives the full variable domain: DSGVTQTPKHLITATGQRVTLRCSPRSGDLSVYWYQQSLDQGLQFLIQYYNGEERAKGNILERFSAQQFPDLHSELNLSSLELGDSALYFCASSFYRDRDNEQYFGPGTRLTVT.

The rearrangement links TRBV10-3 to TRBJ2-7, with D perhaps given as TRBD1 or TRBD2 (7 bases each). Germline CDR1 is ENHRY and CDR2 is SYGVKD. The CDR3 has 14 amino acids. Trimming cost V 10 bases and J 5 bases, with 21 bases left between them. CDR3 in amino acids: CATAAGQFSHEQYF. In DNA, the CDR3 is TGTGCCACCGCAGCGGGACAGTTTAGCCACGAGCAGTACTTC.

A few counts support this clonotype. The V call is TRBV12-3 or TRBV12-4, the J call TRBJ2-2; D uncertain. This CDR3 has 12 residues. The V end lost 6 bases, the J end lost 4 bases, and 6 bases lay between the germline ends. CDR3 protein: CASRRSTGELFF. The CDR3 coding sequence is TGTGCCAGCAGGAGGAGCACCGGGGAGCTGTTTTTT.

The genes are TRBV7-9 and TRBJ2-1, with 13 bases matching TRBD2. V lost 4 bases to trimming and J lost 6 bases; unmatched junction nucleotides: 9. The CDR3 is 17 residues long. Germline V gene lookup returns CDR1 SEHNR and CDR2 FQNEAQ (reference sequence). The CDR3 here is CASSSLTSGRTGNEQFF. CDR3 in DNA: TGTGCCAGCAGCTCGCTGACTAGCGGGAGGACCGGCAATGAGCAGTTCTTC.

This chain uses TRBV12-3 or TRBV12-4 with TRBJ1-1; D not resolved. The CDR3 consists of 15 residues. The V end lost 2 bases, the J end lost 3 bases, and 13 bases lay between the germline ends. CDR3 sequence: CASSLIRGWYTEAFF. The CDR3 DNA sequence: TGTGCCAGCAGTTTAATTCGGGGATGGTACACTGAAGCTTTCTTT.

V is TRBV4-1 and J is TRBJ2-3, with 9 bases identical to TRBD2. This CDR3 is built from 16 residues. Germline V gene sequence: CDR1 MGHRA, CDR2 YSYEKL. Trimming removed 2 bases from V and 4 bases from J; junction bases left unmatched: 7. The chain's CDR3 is CASSQRSAGGPDTQYF. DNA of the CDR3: TGCGCCAGCAGCCAACGGTCAGCGGGAGGCCCAGATACGCAGTATTTT.

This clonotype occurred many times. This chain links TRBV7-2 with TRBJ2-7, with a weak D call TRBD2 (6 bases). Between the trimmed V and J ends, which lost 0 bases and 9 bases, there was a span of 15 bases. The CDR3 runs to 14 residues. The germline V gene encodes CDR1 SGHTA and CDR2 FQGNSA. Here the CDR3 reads CASSLAGLRDLQYF. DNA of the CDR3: TGTGCCAGCAGCTTAGCAGGGCTCCGGGACTTGCAGTACTTC.